The T cell receptor (beta chain) described here comes from a study of cytomegalovirus exposure and HLA in healthy donors. Comments on this clone: Its antigen is as yet unknown.

The length of the CDR3 is 15 residues. Germline-derived CDR1 and CDR2 are MNHEY and SVGAGI. Trimming at V came to 6 bases and at J to 0 bases, leaving 7 bases not matched to a gene. PCR used 60 Vbeta primers and 13 Jbeta primers. Sequenced by immunoSEQ multiplex PCR; TCRdb stores in-frame clones only, minus some. The table has some 150,000 clones, around 79% seen once. Study-wide results and limits: As a later analysis showed, a missense DCLRE1C variant was linked to trimming of TCR beta V- and J-genes.

The material sequenced was PBMCs. The chain carries TRBV6-5 and TRBJ1-1; 7 bases map to TRBD1. The TCR comes from a woman between 40 and 55 years old in good health and CMV-seropositive. CDR3 loop: CASSTRGVVNTEAFF. The CDR3 region has the DNA TGTGCCAGCAGCACCAGGGGGGTGGTGAACACTGAAGCTTTCTTT.